Listed below are T cell receptor beta chains from one sample, sequenced in a study of blood T cell repertoires in COVID-19. Libraries were prepared by immunoSEQ multiplex PCR; TCRdb keeps only in-frame clonotypes and omits some of them. This table holds 130,000 to 150,000 clones, roughly 79% found once. The sequenced sample consisted of peripheral blood. The source of these receptors is a woman aged 55-69 years with acute or convalescent COVID-19. Each CDR3 is given with its conserved first and last residue. The order of the fields is clone size, V gene, CDR3 protein. Clone size is given for some rows only: seen once, a few or many times, or a class if the clone is expanded.

. | TRBV5-1 | CASSHDRAGEKLFF
. | TRBV28 | CASSSSGTDAFF
. | TRBV28 | CASSLVAGVYYGYTF
few | TRBV28 | CASSLAGTRPSYNEQFF
. | TRBV28 | CASSLWKTGEYHTEAFF
few | TRBV5-5 | CASSPTGQGFYGYTF
. | TRBV27 | CASSYSGYEQYF
. | TRBV4-1 | CASSQDRGSYNEQFF
once | TRBV29-1 | CSVLISGPAYEQYF
. | TRBV20-1 | CSARAREQFF
. | TRBV6-5 | CASSFDSALETQYF
few | TRBV10-3 | CATRTGSLGAQYF
once | TRBV6-5 | CASSSLEREYNEQFF
. | TRBV4-2 | CASSQSGSGSYNEQFF
. | TRBV7-3 | CASSQGSTYGYTF
few | TRBV25-1 | CASSELQGTGNTIYF
. | TRBV10-2 | CASSQWTDEQYF
. | TRBV7-9 | CAVRGPNQPQHF
. | TRBV30 | CAWRGDSLNEKLFF
few | TRBV11-2 | CASSFGTGNSGNTIYF
few | TRBV6-2/TRBV6-3 | CASSYSRGQLYSNQPQHF
. | TRBV5-4 | CASSPRSGRGYEQYF
once | TRBV15 | CATSRDVAGVLTGELFF
. | TRBV28 | CASSLAPTREQYF
. | TRBV29-1 | CSVGGQPGNTIYF
. | TRBV20-1 | CSATGTPEQFF
. | TRBV27 | CASSPVGPPNEQFF
. | TRBV19 | CASSHGIGNTIYF
. | TRBV4-1 | CASSLGQGMDEQYF
. | TRBV28 | CASIMAPGGPSYEQYF
. | TRBV27 | CASTKQPGFPEAFF
. | TRBV6-4 | CASSDKEHWGPQSLETQYF
. | TRBV12-3/TRBV12-4 | CASSTGLTGEQYF
. | TRBV9 | CASSDSGRQYTDTQYF
. | TRBV5-8 | CASSFPGTVGTSGYTF
. | TRBV30 | CAWSVSRATDTQYF
. | TRBV10-2 | CASIKGLAGAGRDTQYF
. | TRBV6-4 | CASSHGPAGSPLHF
. | TRBV30 | CAWSTAGARAGNTIYF
. | TRBV29-1 | CSVLGGQGGWEQYF
. | TRBV7-9 | CASSLTIGSELFF
. | TRBV29-1 | CSVQPGETQYF
. | TRBV21-1 | CASSKKAPRREAFF
. | TRBV2 | CASRAQAGGPYEQYF
. | TRBV7-9 | CASSLQETQYF
. | TRBV7-9 | CASSFLREDEQFF
. | TRBV4-1 | CASSSRTGEANYGYTF
few | TRBV10-2 | CASMEGNIQYF
many | TRBV5-1 | CASSLAGVYEQYF
. | TRBV30 | CAWSVMRLAKNIQYF
. | TRBV29-1 | CSVGSGVAYEQYF
once | TRBV4-1 | CASSLSSGQGLVGYTF
. | TRBV7-9 | CASSLAAGQTYNEQFF